Listed below are T cell receptor beta chains from one sample, sequenced in a study of technical replicates of blood from a handful of donors. Data came from immunoSEQ multiplex PCR; TCRdb stores just in-frame clones and leaves some out. The sample includes about 81,000 clones, 90% to 97% seen only once; the top ten take about 0.2%. Sequencing was performed on T cells isolated from PBMCs. Receptors were obtained from a human donor in good health. Both conserved end residues are part of each CDR3. The D gene is left open where the match is weak. Part of the rows lack a size; the others show once, few, many or a class for expanded clones.

d_call j_call clone_size v_call cdr3_nt cdr3_aa
NA TRBJ2-2 few TRBV5-4 TGTGCCAGCAGCTTCCGAGACCTGCACAGGGAGAACACCGGGGAGCTGTTTTTT CASSFRDLHRENTGELFF
NA TRBJ2-1 NA TRBV30 TGTGCCTGGAGTGTACTACGACCTGAGCAGTTCTTC CAWSVLRPEQFF
TRBD1 TRBJ1-6 NA TRBV6-6 TGTGCAGCTACTAACACAGGGGCGGCACCCCTCCACTTT CAATNTGAAPLHF
NA TRBJ2-2 NA TRBV7-2 TGTGCCAGCAGCTTTCCCGGCACCGGGGAGCTGTTTTTT CASSFPGTGELFF
TRBD2 TRBJ2-2 NA TRBV7-3 TGTGCCAGCAGCGTGACTAGCGGGGGATACACCGGGGAGCTGTTTTTT CASSVTSGGYTGELFF
TRBD2 TRBJ2-7 few TRBV5-5 TGTGCCAGCAGCCCCGGGACTATCTACGAGCAGTACTTC CASSPGTIYEQYF
NA TRBJ2-3 NA TRBV10-1 TGCGCCAGCAGCACGGACTACTCCACAGATACGCAGTATTTT CASSTDYSTDTQYF
NA TRBJ1-1 once TRBV5-1 TGCGCCAGCAGCTTGGTACAGGTCTCCCTGATGAACACTGAAGCTTTCTTT CASSLVQVSLMNTEAFF
TRBD1 TRBJ1-5 once TRBV5-4 TGTGCCAGCAGAGTGGACAGGGACAAAAAATCACACAATCAGCCCCAGCATTTT CASRVDRDKKSHNQPQHF
TRBD1 TRBJ2-1 NA TRBV13 TGTGCCAGCAGCTGGGGACAGGAGCAGTTCTTC CASSWGQEQFF
NA TRBJ1-1 NA TRBV2 TGTGCCAGCATACGAACGGTCACGAACACTGAAGCTTTCTTT CASIRTVTNTEAFF
NA TRBJ1-1 NA TRBV14 TGTGCCAGCAGCCAAGATTCTGGAAGGGGAAACACTGAAGCTTTCTTT CASSQDSGRGNTEAFF
NA TRBJ1-4 NA TRBV6-5 TGTGCCAGCAGTGCGTCAGGGGCAACTAATGAAAAACTGTTTTTT CASSASGATNEKLFF
TRBD1 TRBJ1-5 once TRBV6-5 TGTGCCAGCAGTAAACAGGGGTCTCGCAATCAGCCCCAGCATTTT CASSKQGSRNQPQHF
NA TRBJ1-5 NA TRBV19 TGTGCCAGTAGTATAGTGGGCAGTAGCAATCAGCCCCAGCATTTT CASSIVGSSNQPQHF
NA TRBJ1-1 once TRBV19 TGTGCCAGTAGTATAAGAGAGGAAACTGAAGCTTTCTTT CASSIREETEAFF
TRBD2 TRBJ2-7 NA TRBV7-6 TGTGCCAGCAGCTCGACTAGCGGGAGTTACGAGCAGTACTTC CASSSTSGSYEQYF
NA TRBJ1-1 NA TRBV9 TGTGCCAGCAGCGGGGATACAGGGCTAAACACTGAAGCTTTCTTT CASSGDTGLNTEAFF
TRBD1 TRBJ2-3 NA TRBV5-1 TGCGCCAGCAGCGCAATTCCAGGGGGCGCAGATACGCAGTATTTT CASSAIPGGADTQYF
NA TRBJ2-7 NA TRBV7-9 TGTGCCAGCACCGGGGAGATGTACGAGCAGTACTTC CASTGEMYEQYF
NA TRBJ2-7 NA TRBV5-1 TGCGCCAGCAGCTCGTCCTTGGACAGCCTCTCGGGCTCCTACGAGCAGTACTTC CASSSSLDSLSGSYEQYF
NA TRBJ2-3 NA TRBV29-1 TGCAGCGCCGCGGACGGATTCGGGGGGTATTTT CSAADGFGGYF
NA TRBJ1-5 NA TRBV7-6 TGTGCCAGCAGCTTATCTGGGAGTGATCAGCCCCAGCATTTT CASSLSGSDQPQHF
TRBD1 TRBJ2-7 NA TRBV7-9 TGTGCCAGCAGCGCTCAGGGGGCGGTCCACGAGCAGTACTTC CASSAQGAVHEQYF
TRBD2 TRBJ2-3 NA TRBV6-5 TGTGCCAGCAGTTACAGCGGGGTGGTAGATACGCAGTATTTT CASSYSGVVDTQYF
NA TRBJ1-5 NA TRBV27 TGTGCCAGCAGTTTAGTTCGAGACAGTTATCAGCCCCAGCATTTT CASSLVRDSYQPQHF
NA TRBJ1-2 once TRBV28 TGTGCCAGCAGGAACCCGGGAGGGTACGGCTACACCTTC CASRNPGGYGYTF
NA TRBJ2-1 NA TRBV25-1 TGTGCCAGCAGTGCCTCTAGAGTTCAGTTCTTC CASSASRVQFF
NA TRBJ2-7 once TRBV25-1 TGTGCCAGCAGCGAGCTTCGAGGGTACGAGCAGTACTTC CASSELRGYEQYF